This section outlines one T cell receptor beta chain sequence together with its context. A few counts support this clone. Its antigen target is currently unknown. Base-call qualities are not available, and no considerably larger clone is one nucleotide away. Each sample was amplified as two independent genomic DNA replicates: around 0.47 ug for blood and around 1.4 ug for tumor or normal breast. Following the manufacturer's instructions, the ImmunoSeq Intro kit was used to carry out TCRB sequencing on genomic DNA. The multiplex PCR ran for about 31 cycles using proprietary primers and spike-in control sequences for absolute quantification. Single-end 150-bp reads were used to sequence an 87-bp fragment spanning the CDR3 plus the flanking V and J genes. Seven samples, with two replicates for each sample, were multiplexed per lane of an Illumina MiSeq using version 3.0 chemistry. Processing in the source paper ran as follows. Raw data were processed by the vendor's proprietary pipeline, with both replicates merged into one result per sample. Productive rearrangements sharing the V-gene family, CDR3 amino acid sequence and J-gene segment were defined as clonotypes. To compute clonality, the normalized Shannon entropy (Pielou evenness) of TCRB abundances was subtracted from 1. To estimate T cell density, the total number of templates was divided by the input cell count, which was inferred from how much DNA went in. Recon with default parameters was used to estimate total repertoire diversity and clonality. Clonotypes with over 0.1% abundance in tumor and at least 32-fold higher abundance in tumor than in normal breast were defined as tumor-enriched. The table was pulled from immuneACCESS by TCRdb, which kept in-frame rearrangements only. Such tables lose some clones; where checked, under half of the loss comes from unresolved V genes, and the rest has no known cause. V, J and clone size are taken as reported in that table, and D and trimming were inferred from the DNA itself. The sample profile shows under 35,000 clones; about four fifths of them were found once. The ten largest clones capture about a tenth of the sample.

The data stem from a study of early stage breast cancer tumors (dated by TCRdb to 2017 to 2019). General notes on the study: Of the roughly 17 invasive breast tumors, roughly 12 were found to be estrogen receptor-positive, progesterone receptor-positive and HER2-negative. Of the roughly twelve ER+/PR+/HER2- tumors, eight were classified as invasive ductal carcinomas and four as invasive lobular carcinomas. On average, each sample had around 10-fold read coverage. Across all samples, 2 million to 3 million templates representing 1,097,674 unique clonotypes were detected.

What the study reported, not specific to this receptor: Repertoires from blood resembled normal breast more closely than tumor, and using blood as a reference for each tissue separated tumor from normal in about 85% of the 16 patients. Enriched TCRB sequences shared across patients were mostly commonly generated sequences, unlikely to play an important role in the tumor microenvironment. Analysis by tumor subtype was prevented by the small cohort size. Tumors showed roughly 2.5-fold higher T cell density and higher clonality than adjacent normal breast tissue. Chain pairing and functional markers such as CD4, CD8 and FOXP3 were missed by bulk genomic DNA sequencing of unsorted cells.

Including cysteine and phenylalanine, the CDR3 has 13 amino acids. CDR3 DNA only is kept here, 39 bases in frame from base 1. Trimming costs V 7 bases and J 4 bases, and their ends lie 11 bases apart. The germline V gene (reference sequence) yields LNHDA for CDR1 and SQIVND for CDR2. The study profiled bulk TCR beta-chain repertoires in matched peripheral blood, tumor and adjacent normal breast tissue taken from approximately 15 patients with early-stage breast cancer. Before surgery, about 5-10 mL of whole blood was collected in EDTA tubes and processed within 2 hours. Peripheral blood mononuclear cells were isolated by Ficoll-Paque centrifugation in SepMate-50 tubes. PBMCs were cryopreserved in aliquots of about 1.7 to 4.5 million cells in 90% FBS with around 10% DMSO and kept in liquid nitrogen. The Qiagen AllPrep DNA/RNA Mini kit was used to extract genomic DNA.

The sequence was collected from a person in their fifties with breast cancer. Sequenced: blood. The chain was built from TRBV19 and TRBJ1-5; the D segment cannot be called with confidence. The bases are TGTGCCAGTATCGGGGTAGGGAATCAGCCCCAGCATTTT. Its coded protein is CASIGVGNQPQHF.